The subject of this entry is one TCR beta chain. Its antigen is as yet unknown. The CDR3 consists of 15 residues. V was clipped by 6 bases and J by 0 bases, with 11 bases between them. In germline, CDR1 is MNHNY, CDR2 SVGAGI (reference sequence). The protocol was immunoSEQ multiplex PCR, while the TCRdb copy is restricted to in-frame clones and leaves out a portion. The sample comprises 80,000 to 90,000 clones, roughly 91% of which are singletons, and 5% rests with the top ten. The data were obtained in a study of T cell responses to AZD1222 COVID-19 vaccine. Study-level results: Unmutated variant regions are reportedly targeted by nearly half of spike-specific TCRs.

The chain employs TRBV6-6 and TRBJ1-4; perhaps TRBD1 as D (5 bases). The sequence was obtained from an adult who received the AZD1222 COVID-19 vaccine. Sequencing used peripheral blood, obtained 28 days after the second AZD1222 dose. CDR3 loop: CASRLGTATNEKLFF. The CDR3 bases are TGTGCCAGCAGGTTAGGGACGGCAACTAATGAAAAACTGTTTTTT.